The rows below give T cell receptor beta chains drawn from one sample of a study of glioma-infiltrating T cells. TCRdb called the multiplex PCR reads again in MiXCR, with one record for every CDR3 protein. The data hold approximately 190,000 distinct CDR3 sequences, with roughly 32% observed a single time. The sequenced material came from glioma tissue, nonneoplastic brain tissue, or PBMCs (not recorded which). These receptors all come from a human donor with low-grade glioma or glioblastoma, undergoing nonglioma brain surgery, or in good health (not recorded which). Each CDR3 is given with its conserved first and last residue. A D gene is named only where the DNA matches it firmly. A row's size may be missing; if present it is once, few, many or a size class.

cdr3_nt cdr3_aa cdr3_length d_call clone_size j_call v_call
TGTGCCAGCAGTTTAGACGGGGGCGGGGAGCAGTTCTTC CASSLDGGGEQFF 13 - many TRBJ2-1 TRBV12-3/TRBV12-4
TGTGCCAGCAGTCCCGACAGCCCGCAAGAGACCCAGTACTTC CASSPDSPQETQYF 14 - many TRBJ2-5 TRBV28
TGTGCCGGCAGTAACGGGGCTTCCTACGAGCAGTACTTC CAGSNGASYEQYF 13 - - TRBJ2-7 TRBV27
TGTGCCAGTAGTAACGCCCGGATACAGGGGGGCACCGGGGAGCTGTTTTTT CASSNARIQGGTGELFF 17 TRBD1 few TRBJ2-2 TRBV19
TGTGCCAGCAGTCCAAGTATTACAGGGTACAATCAGCCCCAGCATTTT CASSPSITGYNQPQHF 16 - many TRBJ1-5 TRBV28
TGTGCCAGCAGTGACCCGGGACAGGCAATTAATGAAAAACTGTTTTTT CASSDPGQAINEKLFF 16 TRBD1 - TRBJ1-4 TRBV12-3/TRBV12-4
TGTGCCACCAGTGATTTGAATTCGGGGGCTTCGTACTTC CATSDLNSGASYF 13 - many TRBJ2-5 TRBV24-1
TGTGCCAGCAGTCCTCAGACAGGGTATAATGAAAAACTGTTTTTT CASSPQTGYNEKLFF 15 TRBD1 - TRBJ1-4 TRBV12-3/TRBV12-4
TGTGCCAGTAGTCCTTTTGGTGCAAGTGAAGCTTTCTTT CASSPFGASEAFF 13 - many TRBJ1-1 TRBV19
TGTTCCAGCCGTTTCCTCTCCTCCAATGAGCAGTTCTTC CSSRFLSSNEQFF 13 - - TRBJ2-1 TRBV27
TGTGCCAGCAGTTACTCGAGTACTAGCGGTGAGCAGTTCTTC CASSYSSTSGEQFF 14 TRBD2 - TRBJ2-1 TRBV6-6
TGTGCCAGCAGTGTTTCGGACTCCTATAATTCGCCCCTCCACTTT CASSVSDSYNSPLHF 15 - many TRBJ1-6 TRBV2
TGTGCCAGTAGTATAACAGGGGCGACCGGGGAGCTGTTTTTT CASSITGATGELFF 14 TRBD1 - TRBJ2-2 TRBV19
TGTGCCAGCAGCCTCCGAGCGGGAGGCCACAATGAGCAGTTCTTC CASSLRAGGHNEQFF 15 TRBD2 - TRBJ2-1 TRBV3-1
TGTGCCAGTAGTATCCGGACAGGCCACTACGAGCAGTACTTC CASSIRTGHYEQYF 14 TRBD1 many TRBJ2-7 TRBV19
TGCGCCAGCAGCCTTCGACCTGGACTAGCGGGAGGTAGGAGCTCCTACGAGCAGTACTTC CASSLRPGLAGGRSSYEQYF 20 TRBD2 few TRBJ2-7 TRBV4-3
TGTGCTAGTGGTTTGTCAGCTGGGGGTCGAATTGAGCAGTTCTTC CASGLSAGGRIEQFF 15 - few TRBJ2-1 TRBV12-5
TGTGCCAGCAGCTTAGAGGCCGGCGGAATCTATGGCTACACCTTC CASSLEAGGIYGYTF 15 - many TRBJ1-2 TRBV7-9
TGCGCCAGCAGCCAAGATCTTGAGACTAGCGGGTTGTACGAGCAGTACTTC CASSQDLETSGLYEQYF 17 TRBD2 - TRBJ2-7 TRBV4-3
TGTGCCAGCAGTGAGTCGGGCGGGAGTGGCTACAATGAGCAGTTCTTC CASSESGGSGYNEQFF 16 TRBD2 - TRBJ2-1 TRBV2
TGTGCCATCAGTGAGTCGGGAGGGGCCACTGAAGCTTTCTTT CAISESGGATEAFF 14 - - TRBJ1-1 TRBV10-3
TGTGCTTCGGGTTGGAGCTACGAGCAGTCCTTC CASGWSYEQSF 11 - - TRBJ2-7 TRBV19
TGTGCCAGCAGCTTCGCCGGGACTAGTAGAGATACGCAGTATTTT CASSFAGTSRDTQYF 15 TRBD2 many TRBJ2-3 TRBV7-2
TGTGCCAGCAGTAAACGCGACAATGAGCAGTTCTTC CASSKRDNEQFF 12 - many TRBJ2-1 TRBV27
TGCAGTGCTAGAGAGGCGGCCCTGGTCGAGAAGTACTTC CSAREAALVEKYF 13 - - TRBJ2-7 TRBV20-1
TGTGCCAGCAGTTTAACGTGGCTAGCGGGAGGCGGTGAGCAGTACTTC CASSLTWLAGGGEQYF 16 TRBD2 many TRBJ2-7 TRBV27
TGTGCCAGCAGTCCCCCGGGTTTGCCCCTCCACTTT CASSPPGLPLHF 12 - many TRBJ1-6 TRBV28
TGCAGTGCTAGAGTAGGGACAGGGAGCGGAGAGACCCAGTACTTC CSARVGTGSGETQYF 15 TRBD1 many TRBJ2-5 TRBV20-1
TGCAGCGTTGTTGGCAGTTCCTCTGGAAACACCATATATTTT CSVVGSSSGNTIYF 14 - - TRBJ1-3 TRBV29-1
TGTGCCAGCAGCTTACATGGGGGTTACAATGAGCAGTTCTTC CASSLHGGYNEQFF 14 - few TRBJ2-1 TRBV7-2
TGTGCCAGCAGCTCTCGGTTTGAGGCCTACGAGCAGTACTTC CASSSRFEAYEQYF 14 - many TRBJ2-7 TRBV9
TGTGCCAGCAGTCGGTTCTCTAGCGGAAGCGGAGATACGCAGTATTTT CASSRFSSGSGDTQYF 16 TRBD2 many TRBJ2-3 TRBV3-1
TGTGCCAGCGGCTCACGAGCGGGAGGGCGGTCCTACAATGAGCAGTTCTTC CASGSRAGGRSYNEQFF 17 TRBD2 many TRBJ2-1 TRBV7-2
TGTGCCAGCAGTTACGCCCGTCCCGGGACTAGCGGGAGCTTTGAGCAGTTCTTC CASSYARPGTSGSFEQFF 18 TRBD2 - TRBJ2-1 TRBV6-6
TGCGCCAGCAGGCGGGACAGGGCCACCTACGAGCAGTACTTC CASRRDRATYEQYF 14 TRBD1 - TRBJ2-7 TRBV10-2
TGCGCCAGCAGCCAGGAAGCTGGGGCCAACGTCCTGACTTTC CASSQEAGANVLTF 14 - many TRBJ2-6 TRBV4-1
TGTGCCAGCAGTAACCGGGACAGGTCGAACACTGAAGCTTTCTTT CASSNRDRSNTEAFF 15 TRBD1 many TRBJ1-1 TRBV12-3/TRBV12-4
TGTGCCAGCAGCGTAGCTACAAACCCCACAGATACGCAGTATTTT CASSVATNPTDTQYF 15 - - TRBJ2-3 TRBV9
TGTGCCAGCAACAACCCGGGGACCCAGTACTTC CASNNPGTQYF 11 - many TRBJ2-5 TRBV6-2/TRBV6-3
TGTGCCAGCAGGGAGAATCCGACAGGGGTTGACACTGAAGCTTTCTTT CASRENPTGVDTEAFF 16 TRBD1 - TRBJ1-1 TRBV6-1
TGTGCCAGCAGTTTAATAAAGACTGAAGCTTTCTTT CASSLIKTEAFF 12 - - TRBJ1-1 TRBV12-3/TRBV12-4
TGCGCCAGCAGCCAAGAATGGAGGAGCACAGATAAGCAGTATTTT CASSQEWRSTDKQYF 15 - - TRBJ2-3 TRBV4-1
TGTGCCACCAGCAGGTCGACTAGCGGAGCCTCTGGGGCCAACGTCCTGACTTTC CATSRSTSGASGANVLTF 18 TRBD2 many TRBJ2-6 TRBV15
TGTGCCAGCAGTTACCCCCGTGCCCGGCGTTACAAAGAGACCCAGTACTTC CASSYPRARRYKETQYF 17 - many TRBJ2-5 TRBV6-2/TRBV6-3
TGCAGCATCCGGGCCTTAAGCTCCTACGAGCAGTACTTC CSIRALSSYEQYF 13 - few TRBJ2-7 TRBV29-1
TGTGCCAGCAGTCTAGCGGGAGGGCCGCGGGAGCAGTACTTC CASSLAGGPREQYF 14 TRBD2 many TRBJ2-7 TRBV7-2
TGTGCCAGCAGCGAGCGGCCCGAGTCCTACGAGCAGGACTTC CASSERPESYEQDF 14 - - TRBJ2-7 TRBV7-2
TGCGCCAGCAGCCTTGGGACAGGTGGCTGGAACACCGGGGAGCTGTTTTTT CASSLGTGGWNTGELFF 17 TRBD1 - TRBJ2-2 TRBV5-1
TGTGCCAGTAGTATACCTGGACTAGCGGGAGCCGAGCAGTACTTC CASSIPGLAGAEQYF 15 TRBD2 - TRBJ2-7 TRBV19
TGTGCCAGCAGTTTGGGGGAGAACTATGGCTACACCTTC CASSLGENYGYTF 13 - many TRBJ1-2 TRBV27
TGTGCCAGCAGTCCCGGGACGGACAGCACAGATACGCAGTATTTT CASSPGTDSTDTQYF 15 - many TRBJ2-3 TRBV6-1
TGTGCCAGCAGCTTACGTGGACAGACTACAGATACGCAGTATTTT CASSLRGQTTDTQYF 15 - many TRBJ2-3 TRBV7-2
TGCGCCAGCAGCTTGGGACAGGGGGTTTTTGGCTACACCTTC CASSLGQGVFGYTF 14 TRBD1 many TRBJ1-2 TRBV5-1
TGTGCCAACAGTAGGCGACATGGTTCCTACGAGCAGTACTTC CANSRRHGSYEQYF 14 - - TRBJ2-7 TRBV27
TGTGCCAGTAGTATCGGAGCGGGAACCTACGAGCAGTACTTC CASSIGAGTYEQYF 14 TRBD2 few TRBJ2-7 TRBV19
TGCGCCAGCAGCCAAGTGGGATCGGTTAATGAGCAGTTCTTC CASSQVGSVNEQFF 14 - many TRBJ2-1 TRBV4-1